This is a list of T cell receptor beta chains from one sample in a study of shared clonotypes between healthy human individuals. Produced via immunoSEQ multiplex PCR; TCRdb's table is partial and in-frame only. The sample includes around 1.5 million clones, 95% to 99% of them seen just once. The sample taken for sequencing was naive CD4+ T cells sorted from blood. The receptors were gathered from a young man in good health. CDR3s include the opening cysteine and the closing phenylalanine or tryptophan. D genes are given only for firm matches. Clone size, where shown, is once, few, many, or a class for clones that have expanded.

CASSLRENTEAFF	TGTGCCAGCTCACTTCGCGAGAACACTGAAGCTTTCTTT	TRBV18	TRBJ1-1	-	-
CASTGENTDTQYF	TGTGCCAGCACGGGAGAGAACACAGATACGCAGTATTTT	TRBV5-4	TRBJ2-3	-	-
CASSNGLVGSPGELFF	TGTGCCAGCAGCAACGGACTAGTAGGGTCCCCCGGGGAGCTGTTTTTT	TRBV28	TRBJ2-2	-	TRBD2
CASSFVRYGYTF	TGTGCCAGCAGTTTCGTTCGCTATGGCTACACCTTC	TRBV28	TRBJ1-2	-	-
CASSKSGTYEQYF	TGTGCCAGCAGTAAGTCGGGTACGTACGAGCAGTACTTC	TRBV28	TRBJ2-7	-	-
CASSAWDRGNTEAFF	TGTGCCAGCAGCGCCTGGGACAGGGGGAACACTGAAGCTTTCTTT	TRBV9	TRBJ1-1	-	TRBD1
CASSHQTGPWDTFF	TGTGCCAGCAGCCACCAAACGGGGCCGTGGGATACTTTCTTT	TRBV7-2	TRBJ1-1	-	-
CASSLIGYNEQFF	TGTGCCAGCAGCCTAATTGGGTACAATGAGCAGTTCTTC	TRBV5-5	TRBJ2-1	-	-
CASSPTQVSDEQFF	TGTGCCAGCTCACCAACGCAGGTTTCGGATGAGCAGTTCTTC	TRBV18	TRBJ2-1	-	-
CASSPLGAGSYEQYF	TGTGCCAGCTCACCACTGGGGGCCGGGTCCTACGAGCAGTACTTC	TRBV18	TRBJ2-7	-	-
CASSRGQFQDEQYF	TGCGCCAGCAGCAGAGGACAATTCCAGGACGAGCAGTACTTC	TRBV5-1	TRBJ2-7	-	-
CASSSNQGGNQPQHF	TGTGCCAGCAGTTCGAATCAGGGAGGCAATCAGCCCCAGCATTTT	TRBV6-5	TRBJ1-5	-	-
CASSEFQPGVQFF	TGTGCCAGCAGTGAATTTCAGCCGGGAGTGCAGTTCTTC	TRBV25-1	TRBJ2-1	-	-
CARPQGAEQYF	TGTGCCAGACCACAGGGGGCCGAGCAGTACTTC	TRBV10-3	TRBJ2-7	-	TRBD1
CASSRLANSYNEQFF	TGTGCCAGCAGCCGCCTAGCGAACTCCTACAATGAGCAGTTCTTC	TRBV7-3	TRBJ2-1	-	-
CASSVGQRQPQHF	TGTGCCAGCAGCGTAGGACAGAGACAGCCCCAGCATTTT	TRBV9	TRBJ1-5	-	-
CASSSPGQYTGELFF	TGCGCCAGCAGCTCCCCGGGACAGTACACCGGGGAGCTGTTTTTT	TRBV5-1	TRBJ2-2	-	TRBD1
CASSLISGVYQETQYF	TGCGCCAGCAGCTTGATTAGCGGGGTGTACCAAGAGACCCAGTACTTC	TRBV5-1	TRBJ2-5	-	TRBD2
CATSRDVAVARASYEQYF	TGTGCCACCAGCAGAGATGTGGCTGTAGCGCGAGCGTCCTACGAGCAGTACTTC	TRBV15	TRBJ2-7	-	-
CASSLGPGFREQYF	TGTGCCAGCAGCTTGGGCCCGGGGTTTCGAGAGCAGTACTTC	TRBV7-6	TRBJ2-7	-	-
CASSAWGGQVFF	TGTGCCAGCAGCGCGTGGGGAGGCCAGGTGTTCTTC	TRBV5-6	TRBJ2-1	-	-
CASSATGGRNIQYF	TGTGCCAGCAGCGCCACTGGTGGGAGGAACATTCAGTACTTC	TRBV7-2	TRBJ2-4	-	-
CASSPYGAAGNTGELFF	TGTGCCAGCTCACCATATGGGGCAGCGGGGAACACCGGGGAGCTGTTTTTT	TRBV18	TRBJ2-2	-	-
CAISPGTDTQYF	TGTGCCATCAGTCCTGGCACAGATACGCAGTATTTT	TRBV10-3	TRBJ2-3	-	-
CASSPNAGRVQLQPQHF	TGTGCCAGCTCACCGAACGCGGGACGGGTACAGCTTCAGCCCCAGCATTTT	TRBV18	TRBJ1-5	-	-
CASSFSGSISYNEQFF	TGTGCCAGCAGCTTTAGCGGGAGTATATCCTACAATGAGCAGTTCTTC	TRBV11-2	TRBJ2-1	-	TRBD2
CASSLQAAGGPGDTQYF	TGTGCCAGCAGCCTCCAGGCAGCGGGAGGGCCAGGAGATACGCAGTATTTT	TRBV25-1	TRBJ2-3	once	TRBD2
CASSVDALRNTEAFF	TGTGCCAGCAGCGTAGATGCCTTAAGGAACACTGAAGCTTTCTTT	TRBV9	TRBJ1-1	-	-
CASSEGGRYEQYF	TGTGCCAGCAGTGAAGGGGGCAGGTACGAGCAGTACTTC	TRBV6-1	TRBJ2-7	-	-